This record concerns one TCR beta chain sequence. As yet, its antigen is unknown. This sample stems from a study of T-cell memory formation after mild COVID-19. Study-level points and caveats: Clones that got smaller from day 15 to 85 had even CD4/CD8, while clones growing later tipped toward CD4+. Pre-infection memory showed some responding clones, and this suggested that cross-reactive memory joined.

TCRdb reanalysed the 5' RACE reads using MiXCR and keeps one entry per CDR3 protein. The table lists 550,000 to 600,000 distinct CDR3 sequences, approximately 15% of them singletons. The CDR3 consists of 12 residues. V was clipped by 6 bases and J by 7 bases; unmatched bases: 5. The source of this sequence is an adult woman who had mild COVID-19 (a few samples of this study predate the infection). Cell type and time point are not known. The chain employs TRBV12-3 or TRBV12-4 and TRBJ1-1; 7 positions agree with TRBD1. Sequenced input: PBMCs or a T cell subset sorted from them (not recorded which). The CDR3 reads CASSIGTVEAFF. The DNA for the CDR3 is TGTGCCAGCAGCATAGGGACAGTTGAAGCTTTCTTT.